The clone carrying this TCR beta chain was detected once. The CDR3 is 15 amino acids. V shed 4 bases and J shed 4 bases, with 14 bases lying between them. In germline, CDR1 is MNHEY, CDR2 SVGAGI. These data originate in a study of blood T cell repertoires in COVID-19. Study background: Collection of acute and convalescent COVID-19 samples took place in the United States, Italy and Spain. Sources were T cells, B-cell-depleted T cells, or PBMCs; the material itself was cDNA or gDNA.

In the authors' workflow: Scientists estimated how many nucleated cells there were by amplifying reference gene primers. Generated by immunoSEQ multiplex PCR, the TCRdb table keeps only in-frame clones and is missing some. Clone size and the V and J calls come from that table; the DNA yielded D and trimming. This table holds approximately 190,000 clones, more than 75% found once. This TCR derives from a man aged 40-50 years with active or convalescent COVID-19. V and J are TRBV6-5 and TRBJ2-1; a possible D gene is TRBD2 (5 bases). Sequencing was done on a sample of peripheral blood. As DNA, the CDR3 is TGTGCCAGCAGTTTGCGGCGCGGGTCGTACAATGAGCAGTTCTTC. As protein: CASSLRRGSYNEQFF.